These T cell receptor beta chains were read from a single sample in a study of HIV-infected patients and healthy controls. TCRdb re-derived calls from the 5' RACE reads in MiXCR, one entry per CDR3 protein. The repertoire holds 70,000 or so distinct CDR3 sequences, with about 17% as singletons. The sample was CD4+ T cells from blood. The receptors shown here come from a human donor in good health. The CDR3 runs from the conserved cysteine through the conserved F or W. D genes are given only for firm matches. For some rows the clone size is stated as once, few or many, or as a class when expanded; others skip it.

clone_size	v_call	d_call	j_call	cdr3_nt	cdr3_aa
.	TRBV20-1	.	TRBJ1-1	TGCAGTGCTAGAGTAAGGAACACTGAAGCTTTCTTT	CSARVRNTEAFF
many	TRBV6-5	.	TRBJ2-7	TGTGCCAGCAGCATTGAACGCAACTCCTACGAGCAGTACTTC	CASSIERNSYEQYF
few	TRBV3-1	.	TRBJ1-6	TGTGCCAGCAGCCAAGGAGGGACACCCCTCCACTTT	CASSQGGTPLHF
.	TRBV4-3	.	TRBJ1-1	TGCGCCAGCAGCCAGGCAAATCAGCTGAACACTGAAGCTTTCTTT	CASSQANQLNTEAFF
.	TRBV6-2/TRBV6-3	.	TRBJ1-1	TGTGCCAGCAGCCTCAGGGAGACTGAAGCTTTCTTT	CASSLRETEAFF
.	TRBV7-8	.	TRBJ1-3	TGTGCCAGCAGCTTAGGTTTCGCGGGCTCTGGAAACACCATATATTTT	CASSLGFAGSGNTIYF
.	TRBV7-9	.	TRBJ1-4	TGTGCCAGCAGCTTGAGGACAGAAGATGAAAAACTGTTTTTT	CASSLRTEDEKLFF
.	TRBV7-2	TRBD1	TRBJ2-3	TGTGCCAGCAGCTTAGTTCCGCAGGGGGCTGTATCAGATACGCAGTATTTT	CASSLVPQGAVSDTQYF
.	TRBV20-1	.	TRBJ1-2	TGCAGTGCTAGTAAGAGGGGGTCTAACTATGGCTACACCTTC	CSASKRGSNYGYTF
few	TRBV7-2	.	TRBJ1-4	TGTGCCAGCAGCTTCGACAGGAGTAATGAAAAACTGTTTTTT	CASSFDRSNEKLFF
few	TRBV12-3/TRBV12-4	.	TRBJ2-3	TGTGCCAGCAGTTTTGGGCAGGGAGCTAGCACAGATACGCAGTATTTT	CASSFGQGASTDTQYF
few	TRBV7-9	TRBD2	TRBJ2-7	TGTGCCAGCAGCTTAGCGGGAGGGCCTGGAAACGAGCAGTACTTC	CASSLAGGPGNEQYF
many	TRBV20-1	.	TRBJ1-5	TGCAGTGCTAGTAGGACGGCTAATCAGCCCCAGCATTTT	CSASRTANQPQHF
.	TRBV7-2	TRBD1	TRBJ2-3	TGTGCCAGCAGCTCCGAACAGGGGGATACGCAGTATTTT	CASSSEQGDTQYF
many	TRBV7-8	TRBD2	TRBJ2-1	TGTGCCGTTAGCGGGGCCTACAATGAGCAGTTCTTC	CAVSGAYNEQFF
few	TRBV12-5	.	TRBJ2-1	TGTGCTAGTGGTTTTTCCACGACCTACAATGAGCAGTTCTTC	CASGFSTTYNEQFF
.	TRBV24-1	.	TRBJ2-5	TGTGCCACCAGTGATTTAAGGCAGACCCAGTACTTC	CATSDLRQTQYF
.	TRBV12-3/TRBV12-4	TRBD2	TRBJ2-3	TGTGCCAGCAGTCTCAGCCGGACTAGCGGGTCTTTCGGAGATACGCAGTATTTT	CASSLSRTSGSFGDTQYF
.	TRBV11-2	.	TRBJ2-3	TGTGCCAGCAGCTTAGACGGAGGGGCTGCTAGTCCCGCAGATACGCAGTATTTT	CASSLDGGAASPADTQYF
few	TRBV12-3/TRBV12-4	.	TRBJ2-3	TGTGCCAGCAGTTCCCCCAGGACCAGCACAGATACGCAGTATTTT	CASSSPRTSTDTQYF
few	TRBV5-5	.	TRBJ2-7	TGTGCCAGCAGCTTATTGCGGGACCGATACTACGAGCAGTACTTC	CASSLLRDRYYEQYF
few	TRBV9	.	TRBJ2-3	TGTGCCAGCAGCGTTTTTGCTGATACGCAGTATTTT	CASSVFADTQYF
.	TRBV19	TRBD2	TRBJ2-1	TGTGCCAGTAGTCAAAGCGGGAGAGGGTACAATGAGCAGTTCTTC	CASSQSGRGYNEQFF
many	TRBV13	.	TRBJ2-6	TGTGCCAGCAGCATAAGTAGGGCGGCAGCCGGCTCTGGGGCCAACGTCCTGACTTTC	CASSISRAAAGSGANVLTF
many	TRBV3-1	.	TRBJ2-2	TGTGCCAGCAGCCACCGGGTTCACGGGGAGCTGTTTTTT	CASSHRVHGELFF
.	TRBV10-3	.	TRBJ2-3	TGTGCCATCAGTGGGGAGGGGACAACCAATACTAAAGATACGCAGTATTTT	CAISGEGTTNTKDTQYF
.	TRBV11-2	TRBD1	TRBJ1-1	TGTGCCAGCAGCTTGATGGGACAGGCAAACACTGAAGCTTTCTTT	CASSLMGQANTEAFF
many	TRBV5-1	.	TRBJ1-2	TGCGCCAGCAGCCCGACTGCAGGGACCTATGGCTACACCTTC	CASSPTAGTYGYTF
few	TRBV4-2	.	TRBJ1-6	TGTGCCAGCAGCCAACTAGGGACACCCAATTCACCCCTCCACTTT	CASSQLGTPNSPLHF
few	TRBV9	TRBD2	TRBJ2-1	TGTGCCAGCAGCGTAACTAGCGGGGGATACAATGAGCAGTTCTTC	CASSVTSGGYNEQFF
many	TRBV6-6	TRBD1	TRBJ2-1	TGTGCCAGCAGTTACGAGACCGGGACAGGAGGGGTCAATGAGCAGTTCTTC	CASSYETGTGGVNEQFF
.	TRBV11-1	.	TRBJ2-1	TGTGCCAGCAGCTTCGGCTACGCGGGTAGCTCCTACAATGAGCAGTTCTTC	CASSFGYAGSSYNEQFF
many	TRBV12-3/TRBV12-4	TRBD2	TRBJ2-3	TGTGCCAGCAGTCCTATCGGGACTAGCGGCCGCACAGATACGCAGTATTTT	CASSPIGTSGRTDTQYF